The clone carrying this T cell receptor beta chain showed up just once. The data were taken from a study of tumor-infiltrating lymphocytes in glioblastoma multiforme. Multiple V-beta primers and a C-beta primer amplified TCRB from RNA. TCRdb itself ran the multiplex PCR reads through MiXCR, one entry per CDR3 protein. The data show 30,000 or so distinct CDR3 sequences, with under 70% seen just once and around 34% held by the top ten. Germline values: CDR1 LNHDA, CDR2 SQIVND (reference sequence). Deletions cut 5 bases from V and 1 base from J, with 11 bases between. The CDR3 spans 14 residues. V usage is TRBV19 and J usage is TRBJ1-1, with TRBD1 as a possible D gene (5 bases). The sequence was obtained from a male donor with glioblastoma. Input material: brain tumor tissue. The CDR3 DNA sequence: TGTGCCAGTAGTTTGGGACGGGGGAACACTGAAGCTTTCTTT. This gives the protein CASSLGRGNTEAFF. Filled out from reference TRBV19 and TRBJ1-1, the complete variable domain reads DGGITQSPKYLFRKEGQNVTLSCEQNLNHDAMYWYRQDPGQGLRLIYYSQIVNDFQKGDIAEGYSVSREKKESFPLTVTSAQKNPTAFYLCASSLGRGNTEAFFGQGTRLTVV.